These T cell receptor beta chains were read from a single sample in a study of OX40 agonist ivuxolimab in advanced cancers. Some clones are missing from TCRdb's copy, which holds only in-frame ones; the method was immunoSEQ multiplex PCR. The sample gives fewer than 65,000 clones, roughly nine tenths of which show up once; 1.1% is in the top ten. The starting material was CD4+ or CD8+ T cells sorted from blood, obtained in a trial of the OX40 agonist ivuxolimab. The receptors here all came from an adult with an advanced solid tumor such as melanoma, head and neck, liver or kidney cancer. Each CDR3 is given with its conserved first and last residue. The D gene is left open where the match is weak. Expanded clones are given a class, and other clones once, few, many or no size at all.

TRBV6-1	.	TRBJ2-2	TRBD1	CASSPRGHDTGELFF	TGTGCCAGCAGCCCTAGGGGGCATGACACCGGGGAGCTGTTTTTT
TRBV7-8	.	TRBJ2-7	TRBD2	CASSLGVARGDEQYF	TGTGCCAGCAGCTTAGGAGTTGCACGGGGGGACGAGCAGTACTTC
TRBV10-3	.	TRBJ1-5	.	CAISESVGNQPQHF	TGTGCCATCAGTGAGTCTGTGGGCAATCAGCCCCAGCATTTT
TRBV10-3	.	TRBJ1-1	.	CAISESKRSTTVVAFF	TGTGCCATCAGTGAGTCGAAAAGAAGCACGACAGTTGTCGCTTTCTTT
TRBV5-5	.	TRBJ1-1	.	CASSLVSASAFF	TGTGCCAGCAGCTTGGTCTCGGCTAGTGCTTTCTTT
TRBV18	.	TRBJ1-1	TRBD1	CASSPGTVNTEAFF	TGTGCCAGCTCACCCGGGACAGTGAACACTGAAGCTTTCTTT
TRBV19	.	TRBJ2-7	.	CASGRDEQYF	TGTGCCAGTGGACGGGACGAGCAGTACTTC
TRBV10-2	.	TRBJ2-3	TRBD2	CASLRLAGADTQYF	TGCGCCAGCCTACGACTAGCGGGAGCAGATACGCAGTATTTT
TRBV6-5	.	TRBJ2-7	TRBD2	CASSRRPSGPYEQYF	TGTGCCAGCAGCCGAAGACCTAGCGGGCCTTACGAGCAGTACTTC
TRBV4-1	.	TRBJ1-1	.	CASSRSLQQLNTEAFF	TGCGCCAGCAGCCGGAGCTTACAGCAATTGAACACTGAAGCTTTCTTT
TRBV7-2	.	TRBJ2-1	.	CASSLGRYVDEQFF	TGTGCCAGCAGCTTAGGACGGTACGTCGATGAGCAGTTCTTC
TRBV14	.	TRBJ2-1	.	CASSQSYLRRGANEQFF	TGTGCCAGCAGCCAATCTTACCTCCGGAGGGGGGCTAATGAGCAGTTCTTC
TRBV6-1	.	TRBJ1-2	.	CASSEALEGNYGYTF	TGTGCCAGCAGTGAAGCGCTGGAGGGAAACTATGGCTACACCTTC
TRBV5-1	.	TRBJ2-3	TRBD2	CASSLTSGRTDTQYF	TGCGCCAGCAGCTTGACTAGCGGGAGAACAGATACGCAGTATTTT
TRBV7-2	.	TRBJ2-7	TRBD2	CASSLGLAGGQDEQYF	TGTGCCAGCAGCCTTGGACTAGCGGGAGGGCAGGACGAGCAGTACTTC
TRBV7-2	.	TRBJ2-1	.	CASSASNEQFF	TGTGCCAGCAGCGCTAGTAATGAGCAGTTCTTC
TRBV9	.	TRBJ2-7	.	CASSAEGTLLREQYF	TGTGCCAGCAGCGCAGAAGGGACACTCCTCCGCGAGCAGTACTTC
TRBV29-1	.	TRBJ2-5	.	CSVDIDRTQYF	TGCAGCGTTGATATCGACAGGACCCAGTACTTC
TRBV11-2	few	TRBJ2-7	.	CASSLDQVPSYEQYF	TGTGCCAGCAGCTTAGATCAAGTGCCGTCCTACGAGCAGTACTTC